The entry that follows covers one T cell receptor (beta chain) sequence. In the original analysis: By means of reference gene primer amplification, nucleated cell counts were estimated. The data were produced by immunoSEQ multiplex PCR, yet TCRdb's version contains in-frame clones alone and is incomplete. The V and J calls and clone size are taken from that table; D and trimming were inferred from the DNA. The sample includes 250,000 or so clones, about 85% of them seen just once. Per the germline V gene, CDR1 is WSHSY and CDR2 is SAAADI. V gave up 7 bases and J gave up 4 bases; unmatched junction bases: 2. There are 15 residues in the CDR3. The data originate from a study of blood T cell repertoires in COVID-19. Study summary: Collection of acute and convalescent COVID-19 samples took place in the United States, Italy and Spain. T cells, B-cell-depleted T cells, or PBMCs supplied cDNA or gDNA.

The chain combines TRBV10-2 with TRBJ2-1; TRBD2 matches at 15 bases. The TCR sequence derives from a man aged 18-30 years with active or convalescent COVID-19. Sequencing was carried out using peripheral blood. In DNA form, the CDR3 reads TGCGCCAGCAACGGACTAGCGGGGGGGTACAATGAGCAGTTCTTC. Amino acid sequence: CASNGLAGGYNEQFF.